This T cell receptor beta chain came from a study of response to subunit inactivated influenza vaccine. TCRdb independently ran MiXCR on the RT-PCR reads; one entry per CDR3 protein. Here the sample spans roughly 790,000 distinct CDR3 sequences, 21% being singletons. This clonotype was picked up a small number of times. Its antigen is unknown. Study-wide results and caveats: It was the authors' suggestion that each seasonal influenza vaccination recruits few new T cells.

This CDR3 region has 15 residues. Trimming pared 0 bases from V and 4 bases from J, leaving 10 bases between. CDR1 is SGHTA and CDR2 is FQGNSA in the germline V gene. The source was PBMCs from blood, collected 5 days after vaccination. The TCR comes from a man in his fifties or sixties who received an inactivated influenza vaccine. V is TRBV7-2 and J is TRBJ2-1; D may be TRBD1 (6 bases). The CDR3 sequence: CASSLAGAKYNEQFF. The CDR3 region has the DNA TGTGCCAGCAGCTTAGCGGGGGCAAAATACAATGAGCAGTTCTTC.